This TCR beta chain derives from a study of shared clonotypes between healthy human individuals. Germline loops: CDR1 SGHRS, CDR2 YFSETQ. J gave up 0 bases and V 0 bases, and 10 bases lay outside the gene matches. This CDR3 has 18 residues. Some clones are missing from TCRdb's copy, which holds only in-frame ones; the method was immunoSEQ multiplex PCR. The sample has 2,500,000 or so clones; around nine tenths are singletons. On this clone itself: In the same sample, other DNA sequences code for this CDR3.

The receptor was derived from a man between 18 and 35 years old in good health. Sequencing was done on a sample of naive CD4+ T cells sorted from blood. As to subset: CD45RA+ positively selected. V usage is TRBV5-1 and J usage is TRBJ2-3; 7 nucleotides agree with TRBD2. CDR3 protein: CASSLGGLAGTSTDTQYF. The CDR3 coding sequence is TGCGCCAGCAGCTTGGGTGGGTTAGCGGGCACGAGCACAGATACGCAGTATTTT.